This TCR beta chain is drawn from a study of CD8 T cells in ankylosing spondylitis. Findings of the study overall: Past studies reported some motif variants in reactive arthritis synovial fluid and blood. Researchers reportedly found disease-linked clones significantly enriched in matched ankylosing spondylitis synovial fluid. There was a TCR beta motif, made of several highly homologous variants, that appeared characteristic of ankylosing spondylitis blood.

Molecular-barcoded quantitative 5'-RACE produced these TCR beta libraries. Via MiXCR, TCRdb re-called the 5' RACE reads, giving one row per CDR3 protein. The repertoire holds 250,000 to 300,000 distinct CDR3 sequences, with about 18% as singletons. Germline loops: CDR1 SQVTM, CDR2 ANQGSEA. V lost 6 bases and J lost 6, with 18 bases in between. This CDR3 comprises 14 residues. This clonotype was observed at least ten times. Its antigen is currently unknown. This clonotype was sampled from a male donor with ankylosing spondylitis or in good health (not recorded which). This rearrangement joins TRBV29-1 to TRBJ2-1, with D possibly being TRBD2 (6 bases). Sample: blood, either unsorted or a sorted T cell fraction (not recorded which). The CDR3 region is CSVSGREMGNEQFF. In DNA form, the CDR3 reads TGCAGCGTCTCGGGCCGGGAGATGGGCAATGAGCAGTTCTTC.